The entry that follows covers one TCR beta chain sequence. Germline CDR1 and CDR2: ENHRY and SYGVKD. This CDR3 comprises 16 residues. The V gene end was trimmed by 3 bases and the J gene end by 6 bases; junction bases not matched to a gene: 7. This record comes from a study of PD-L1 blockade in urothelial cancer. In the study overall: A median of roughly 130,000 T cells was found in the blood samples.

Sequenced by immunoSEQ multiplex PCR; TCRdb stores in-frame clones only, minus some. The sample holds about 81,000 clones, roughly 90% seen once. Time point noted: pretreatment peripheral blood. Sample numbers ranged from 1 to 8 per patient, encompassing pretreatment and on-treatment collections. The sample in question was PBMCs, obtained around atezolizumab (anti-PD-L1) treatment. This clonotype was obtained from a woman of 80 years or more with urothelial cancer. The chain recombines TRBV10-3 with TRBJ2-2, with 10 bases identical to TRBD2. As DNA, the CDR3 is TGTGCCATCAGTGAAACAAGCGGGAGGGGCGCCGGGGAGCTGTTTTTT. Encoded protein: CAISETSGRGAGELFF.